This T cell receptor beta chain is drawn from a study of PD-1 blockade in classical Hodgkin lymphoma. This table comes from immunoSEQ multiplex PCR, and its TCRdb copy is limited to in-frame clones, with some not included. Of about 6,800 clones in the sample, around four fifths are singletons; the top ten hold around 2.6%. Findings and caveats of the study: Relapsed/refractory patients reportedly had lower baseline diversity than newly diagnosed patients. Nivolumab initiation under 1 year post-ASCT meant exclusion.

The CDR3 runs 14 residues. Losses at the gene ends were 3 bases for V and 5 bases for J; bases not matched to a gene: 2. Germline V CDR1 and CDR2: MNHEY, SMNVEV (reference sequence). Every patient relapsed after autologous stem cell transplantation, and brentuximab vedotin exposure varied. Magnetic negative selection of thawed PBMCs was the method by which CD4+ T cells were purified. Regarding this clone: Its antigen is unknown.

The receptor was derived from a human donor with classical Hodgkin lymphoma. V gene TRBV27 combines with J gene TRBJ1-4; 8 bases map to TRBD1. The source was CD4+ T cells from blood, collected at baseline. CDR3 protein: CASSFQGANEKLFF. The CDR3 coding sequence is TGTGCCAGCAGTTTTCAGGGGGCGAATGAAAAACTGTTTTTT.